One and the same sample provided the 9 T cell receptor beta chains below, sequenced in a study of PD-1 blockade in classical Hodgkin lymphoma. Sequencing used immunoSEQ multiplex PCR; TCRdb keeps in-frame clones, though not all of them. Found here are tens of thousands of clones, roughly 91% of them singletons; the top ten hold over 6.5%. All the patients suffered relapse after autologous stem cell transplantation, and brentuximab vedotin exposure differed. The material sequenced was peripheral blood mononuclear cells (PBMCs), taken at baseline. Every receptor here comes from a human donor with classical Hodgkin lymphoma.

As to this clone: At the DNA level, this CDR3 is encoded by other sequences in the same sample as well. The chain is built from TRBV6-5 and TRBJ2-7; D not resolved. CDR1 MNHEY and CDR2 SVGAGI come from the germline V gene. The CDR3 is 14 amino acids. The V end was cut by 0 bases, the J end by 0 bases, with 6 bases between. CDR3 nucleotide sequence: TGTGCCAGCAGTTACTCAGGCCTCTCCTACGAGCAGTACTTC. Amino acid sequence: CASSYSGLSYEQYF.

The chain combines TRBV20-1 with TRBJ1-2; no firm D call. CDR1 and CDR2 (germline): DFQATT, SNEGSKA (reference sequence). There are 9 residues in the CDR3. Trimming cost V 5 bases and J 8 bases, with 6 bases left between them. In nucleotides, the CDR3 is TGCAGTGCTGGCGGGGGCTACACCTTC. This codes for CSAGGGYTF.

The genes are TRBV5-1 and TRBJ1-1; the D is unclear. Germline CDR1 reads SGHRS; CDR2 reads YFSETQ. V gave up 1 base and J gave up 0 bases, with 7 bases separating them. The CDR3 runs to 14 residues. Here the CDR3 reads CASSLSELNTEAFF. CDR3 bases: TGCGCCAGCAGCTTGTCTGAGTTGAACACTGAAGCTTTCTTT.

This clone has just one count. The rearrangement joins TRBV9 to TRBJ2-1; 7 bases align to TRBD1. The CDR3 spans 15 residues. V was pared by 7 bases and J by 8 bases, with 15 bases of the junction left unmatched. Looked up from germline, CDR1 is SGDLS and CDR2 is YYNGEE. CDR3: CASGQGTDIWDEQFF. CDR3 coding DNA: TGTGCCAGCGGCCAAGGGACAGATATTTGGGATGAGCAGTTCTTC. Using reference TRBV9 and TRBJ2-1 for the parts outside the CDR3, the full variable domain is DSGVTQTPKHLITATGQRVTLRCSPRSGDLSVYWYQQSLDQGLQFLIQYYNGEERAKGNILERFSAQQFPDLHSELNLSSLELGDSALYFCASGQGTDIWDEQFFGPGTRLTVL.

The V gene is TRBV2, the J gene TRBJ1-5; D possibly corresponds to TRBD1 (5 bases). The CDR3 spans 16 residues. Germline V lookup: CDR1 SNHLY, CDR2 FYNNEI. V lost 1 base and J lost 4, with 14 bases in between. CDR3 residues: CASSEVLGVWNQPQHF. CDR3 coding DNA: TGTGCCAGCAGTGAAGTTCTGGGGGTTTGGAATCAGCCCCAGCATTTT.

This clone came up a few times. This chain uses TRBV11-2 with TRBJ2-1, with 8 bases identical to TRBD2. Trimming cost V 5 bases and J 13 bases; bases outside gene matches: 13. The germline V gene encodes CDR1 SGHAT and CDR2 FQNNGV. The CDR3 extends over 14 amino acids. DNA of the CDR3: TGTGCCAGCAGCCTGGTTGTTAGCGGGATGGAACAGTTCTTC. It encodes CASSLVVSGMEQFF.

The rearrangement links TRBV23-1 to TRBJ2-5; TRBD1 aligns across 8 bases. TRBV23-1 is assigned to the ORF class and has an uncertain function. The CDR3 has 16 amino acids. V lost 3 bases, J lost 0 bases, and 6 bases stayed unmatched. CDR3 coding DNA: TGCGCCAGCAGTCAGCCGACAGGGGAGAACCAAGAGACCCAGTACTTC. This codes for CASSQPTGENQETQYF.

The chain joins TRBV2 to TRBJ1-6, with 11 bases aligning to TRBD1. The CDR3 is made up of 15 amino acids. Per the germline V gene, CDR1 is SNHLY and CDR2 is FYNNEI. V lost 6 bases and J lost 7; bases outside the gene matches: 5. CDR3 protein: CASSRGQGENSPLHF. Written as DNA, the CDR3 is TGTGCCAGCAGCAGGGGACAGGGGGAAAATTCACCCCTCCACTTT. The entire variable domain, with the rest obtained from reference TRBV2 and TRBJ1-6, is as follows: EPEVTQTPSHQVTQMGQEVILRCVPISNHLYFYWYRQILGQKVEFLVSFYNNEISEKSEIFDDQFSVERPDGSNFTLKIRSTKLEDSAMYFCASSRGQGENSPLHFGNGTRLTVT.

The chain carries TRBV15 and TRBJ2-7; the D gene is possibly TRBD1 (5 bases). Trimming cost V 4 bases and J 6 bases, with 16 bases left between them. This CDR3 is 14 amino acids long. In germline, CDR1 is LNHNV, CDR2 YYDKDF (reference sequence). The CDR3 DNA follows: TGTGCCACCAGCACCGAACAGGACCCCTTCGAGCAGTACTTC. Translated: CATSTEQDPFEQYF.